The source of this TCR beta chain is a study of T cell responses to AZD1222 COVID-19 vaccine. Unmatched junction bases numbered 3, after V lost 5 bases and J lost 3 bases. The germline V gene encodes CDR1 SGHRS and CDR2 YFSETQ. CDR3 length: 14 residues. As for this clone: The antigen is not known.

Generated by immunoSEQ multiplex PCR, the TCRdb table keeps only in-frame clones and is missing some. The top ten clones hold around 2.8% of a sample with 75,000 to 100,000 clones, around 87% of them seen once. Study observations and caveats: White British donors predominated, females outnumbered males, and clonal diversity was possibly underestimated. Without day 14 samples, only post-peak T cell repertoires were studied.

This clonotype was obtained from an adult in good health. The rearrangement uses TRBV5-1 and TRBJ1-3; 9 bases map to TRBD1. The sequencing here drew on peripheral blood, taken on day 0 of AZD1222 vaccination. CDR3 sequence reads: CASRTGGSGNTIYF. The CDR3 region has the DNA TGCGCCAGCAGAACAGGGGGCAGTGGAAACACCATATATTTT.